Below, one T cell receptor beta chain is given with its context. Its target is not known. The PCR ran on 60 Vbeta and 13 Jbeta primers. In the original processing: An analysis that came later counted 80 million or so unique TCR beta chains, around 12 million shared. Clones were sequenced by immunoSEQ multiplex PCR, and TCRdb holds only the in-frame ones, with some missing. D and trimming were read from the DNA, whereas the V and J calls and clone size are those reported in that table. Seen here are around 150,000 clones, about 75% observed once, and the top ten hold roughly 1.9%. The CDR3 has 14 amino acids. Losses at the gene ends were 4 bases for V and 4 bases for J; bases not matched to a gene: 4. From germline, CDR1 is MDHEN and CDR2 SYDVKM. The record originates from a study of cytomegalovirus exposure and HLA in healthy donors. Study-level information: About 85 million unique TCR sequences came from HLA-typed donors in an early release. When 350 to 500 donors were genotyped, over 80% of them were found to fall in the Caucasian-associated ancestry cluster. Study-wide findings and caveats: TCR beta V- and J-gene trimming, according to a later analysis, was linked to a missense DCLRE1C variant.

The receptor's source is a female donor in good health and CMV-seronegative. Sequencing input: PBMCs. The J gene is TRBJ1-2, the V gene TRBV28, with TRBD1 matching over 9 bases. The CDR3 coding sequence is TGTGCCAGCAGTTCGCCGGGACAGGGCTATGGCTACACCTTC. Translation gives CASSSPGQGYGYTF.